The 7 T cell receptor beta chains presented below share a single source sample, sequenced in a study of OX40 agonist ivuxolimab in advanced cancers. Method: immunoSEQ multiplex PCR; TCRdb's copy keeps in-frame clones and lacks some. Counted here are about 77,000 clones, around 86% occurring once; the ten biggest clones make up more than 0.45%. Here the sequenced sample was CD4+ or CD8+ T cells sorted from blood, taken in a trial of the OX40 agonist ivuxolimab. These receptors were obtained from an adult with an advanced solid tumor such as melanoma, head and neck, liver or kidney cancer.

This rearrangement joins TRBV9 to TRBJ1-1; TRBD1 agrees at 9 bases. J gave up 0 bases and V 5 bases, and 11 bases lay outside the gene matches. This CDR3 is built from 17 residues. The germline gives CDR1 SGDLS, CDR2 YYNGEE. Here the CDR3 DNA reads TGTGCCAGCAGTGACAACCGGGACAGGGTCTTGAACACTGAAGCTTTCTTT. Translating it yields CASSDNRDRVLNTEAFF.

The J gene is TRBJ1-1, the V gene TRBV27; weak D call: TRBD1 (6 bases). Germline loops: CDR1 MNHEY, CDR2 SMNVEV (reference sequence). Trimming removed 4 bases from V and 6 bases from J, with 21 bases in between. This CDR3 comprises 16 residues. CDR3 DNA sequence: TGTGCCAGCAGTTACCTTCCGGGGGGGGGCGGCGCTGAAGCTTTCTTT. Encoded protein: CASSYLPGGGGAEAFF.

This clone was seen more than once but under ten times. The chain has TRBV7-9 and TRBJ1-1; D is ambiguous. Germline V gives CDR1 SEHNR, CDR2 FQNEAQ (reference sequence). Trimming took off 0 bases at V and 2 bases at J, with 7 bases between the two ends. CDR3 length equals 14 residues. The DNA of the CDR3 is TGTGCCAGCAGCTTAGCTTTGGGAAACACTGAAGCTTTCTTT. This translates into CASSLALGNTEAFF.

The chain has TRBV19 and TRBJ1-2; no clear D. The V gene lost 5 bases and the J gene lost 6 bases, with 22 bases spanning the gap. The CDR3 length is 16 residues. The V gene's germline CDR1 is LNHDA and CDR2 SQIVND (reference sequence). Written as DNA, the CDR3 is TGTGCCAGTAGTTTCTTTCTCGGTGGAGGATGGGATGGCTACACCTTC. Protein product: CASSFFLGGGWDGYTF. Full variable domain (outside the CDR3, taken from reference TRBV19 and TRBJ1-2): DGGITQSPKYLFRKEGQNVTLSCEQNLNHDAMYWYRQDPGQGLRLIYYSQIVNDFQKGDIAEGYSVSREKKESFPLTVTSAQKNPTAFYLCASSFFLGGGWDGYTFGSGTRLTVV.

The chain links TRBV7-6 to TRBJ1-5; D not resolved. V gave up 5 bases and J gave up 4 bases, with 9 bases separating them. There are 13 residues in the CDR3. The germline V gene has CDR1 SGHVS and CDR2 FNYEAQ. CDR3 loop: CASSRQTNQPQHF. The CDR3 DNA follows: TGTGCCAGCAGCCGACAAACTAATCAGCCCCAGCATTTT.

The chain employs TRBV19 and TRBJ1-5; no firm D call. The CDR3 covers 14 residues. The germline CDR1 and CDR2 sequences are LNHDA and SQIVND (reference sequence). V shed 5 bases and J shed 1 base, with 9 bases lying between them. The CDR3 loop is CASSPWTSNQPQHF. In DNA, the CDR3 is TGTGCCAGTAGTCCTTGGACGAGCAATCAGCCCCAGCATTTT.

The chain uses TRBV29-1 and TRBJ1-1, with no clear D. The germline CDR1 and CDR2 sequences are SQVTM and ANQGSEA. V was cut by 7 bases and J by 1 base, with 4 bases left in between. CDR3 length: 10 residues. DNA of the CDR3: TGCAGCGCATGGAACACTGAAGCTTTCTTT. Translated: CSAWNTEAFF.